This T cell receptor beta chain comes out of a study of blood T cell repertoires in COVID-19. Study at large: COVID-19 samples from acute and convalescent phases originated in the United States, Italy and Spain. Sources were T cells, B-cell-depleted T cells, or PBMCs; the material itself was cDNA or gDNA.

Method: immunoSEQ multiplex PCR; TCRdb's copy keeps in-frame clones and lacks some. The sample shows over 150,000 clones, around 84% of them seen only once. Sequencing was done on a sample of peripheral blood. This clonotype was sampled from a man aged 50-59 years with active or convalescent COVID-19.

The CDR3 spells CASSQGQGEGNEQFF. CDR3 DNA sequence: TGTGCCAGCAGCCAAGGGCAGGGGGAAGGTAATGAGCAGTTCTTC. This chain uses TRBV14 with TRBJ2-1, with 7 nucleotides matching TRBD1. This CDR3 region has 15 residues. V gave up 1 base and J gave up 7 bases; unmatched junction bases: 7. In germline, CDR1 is SGHDN, CDR2 FVKESK.